The 25 T cell receptor beta chains reported below all come from one sample, sequenced in a study of T-cell reconstitution after alpha-beta-depleted transplantation in children. Preparation of the TCRbeta library involved a method that used unique molecular identifiers. TCRdb reprocessed the PCR reads via MiXCR and lists one record per CDR3 protein. The table has almost 500,000 distinct CDR3 sequences, 10% to 13% seen once. This material consisted of PBMCs, taken before TCRalphabeta/CD19-depleted stem cell transplant. The receptors derive from a child aged 2-15 years with inherited bone marrow failure, due to receive a stem cell transplant.

This clonotype has at least ten counts. V and J are TRBV20-1 and TRBJ2-2, with D possibly being TRBD1 or TRBD2 (5 bases each). Trimming shortened V by 0 bases and J by 0 bases, and 11 bases separated the two germline ends. Looked up from germline, CDR1 is DFQATT and CDR2 is SNEGSKA (reference sequence). This CDR3 has 16 amino acids. The CDR3 region is CSARDRGVANTGELFF. The DNA for the CDR3 is TGCAGTGCTAGAGATAGGGGAGTAGCGAACACCGGGGAGCTGTTTTTT.

This clonotype was counted many times. The chain combines TRBV9 with TRBJ2-2; D unclear. Germline lookup yields CDR1 SGDLS and CDR2 YYNGEE. The CDR3 loop spans 12 amino acids. V lost 4 bases and J 6 bases, leaving 7 bases between the germline ends. The CDR3 protein is CASSPSAGELFF. CDR3 DNA sequence: TGTGCCAGCAGCCCAAGTGCCGGGGAGCTGTTTTTT.

This chain links TRBV7-9 with TRBJ2-3, with 7 nucleotides matching TRBD2. Per the germline V gene, CDR1 is SEHNR and CDR2 is FQNEAQ (reference sequence). The CDR3 extends over 12 amino acids. Trimming at V came to 11 bases and at J to 2 bases, leaving 4 bases not matched to a gene. The CDR3: CAGGGYTDTQYF. The CDR3 nucleotides are TGTGCCGGGGGGGGTTACACAGATACGCAGTATTTT. The whole variable domain, remainder taken from reference TRBV7-9 and TRBJ2-3, is DTGVSQNPRHKITKRGQNVTFRCDPISEHNRLYWYRQTLGQGPEFLTYFQNEAQLEKSRLLSDRFSAERPKGSFSTLEIQRTEQGDSAMYLCAGGGYTDTQYFGPGTRLTVL.

This clonotype was detected only a few times. This sequence joins TRBV4-3 and TRBJ2-1; 7 bases agree with TRBD1. The ends lost 0 bases at V and 9 bases at J; junction bases unmatched: 14. CDR3 length equals 17 residues. Germline-derived CDR1 and CDR2 are LGHNA and YSLEER. CDR3 sequence reads: CASSQDRGFPSVGEQFF. The CDR3 bases are TGCGCCAGCAGCCAAGACAGGGGGTTCCCATCAGTGGGTGAGCAGTTCTTC.

This clonotype was seen only a few times. This chain uses TRBV20-1 with TRBJ2-7, with D uncertain. This CDR3 has 14 amino acids. The germline V gene encodes CDR1 DFQATT and CDR2 SNEGSKA (reference sequence). V shed 6 bases and J shed 0 bases, with 15 bases lying between them. This CDR3 is CSAYPGGRSYEQYF. Written as DNA, the CDR3 is TGCAGTGCCTACCCTGGCGGACGCTCCTACGAGCAGTACTTC.

At least ten counts were recorded for this clonotype. J is TRBJ1-1 and V is TRBV19; D not resolved. This CDR3 spans 17 amino acids. The V end was cut by 3 bases, the J end by 0 bases, with 17 bases between. CDR1 is LNHDA and CDR2 is SQIVND in the germline V gene (reference sequence). The DNA of the CDR3 is TGTGCCAGTAGTATCCCCCCCCTTGGGGTTGTGAACACTGAAGCTTTCTTT. Encoded protein: CASSIPPLGVVNTEAFF.

This clonotype occurred many times. V and J are TRBV12-3 or TRBV12-4 and TRBJ2-7; TRBD2 agrees at 12 bases. This CDR3 has 16 amino acids. V was clipped by 7 bases and J by 4 bases; unmatched bases: 11. Here the CDR3 reads CASTQETSGRGYEQYF. CDR3 nucleotides: TGTGCCAGCACCCAAGAGACTAGCGGGAGAGGGTACGAGCAGTACTTC.

This clonotype has ten or more counts. This chain joins TRBV7-9 and TRBJ2-1; TRBD2 aligns across 8 bases. Trimming took 5 bases from V and 13 from J; bases not matched to a gene: 16. This CDR3 has 15 residues. Germline loops: CDR1 SEHNR, CDR2 FQNEAQ (reference sequence). The CDR3 here is CASSPPDWREDAQFF. CDR3 coding DNA: TGTGCCAGCAGCCCCCCGGATTGGCGGGAGGACGCACAGTTCTTC.

This clonotype showed up many times. The J gene is TRBJ2-5, the V gene TRBV9; possible D gene TRBD2, 6 bases. The ends were cut back, 4 bases at V and 9 bases at J, with 13 bases in the middle. Germline assignment: CDR1 SGDLS and CDR2 YYNGEE. The CDR3 length is 12 residues. This chain's CDR3 is CASSLEGAAQYF. The CDR3 coding sequence is TGTGCCAGCAGCCTGGAGGGAGCGGCCCAGTACTTC.

In its sample, this clonotype was seen many times. V and J are TRBV12-3 or TRBV12-4 and TRBJ2-2; D could derive from TRBD1 or TRBD2 (5 bases each). This CDR3 contains 15 residues. Trimming removed 7 bases from V and 4 bases from J, with 16 bases in between. Here the CDR3 DNA reads TGTGCCAGCACCTGGGGCCCCGGGGCCACCGGGGAGCTGTTTTTT. Translating gives CASTWGPGATGELFF.

The sample holds many counts of this clonotype. The V call is TRBV5-6, the J call TRBJ1-1; D is unresolved. V dropped 4 bases and J dropped 0 bases, with 13 bases sitting between them. Germline assignment: CDR1 SGHDT and CDR2 YYEEEE. This CDR3 is built from 15 residues. The CDR3 loop is CASSHLDGLNTEAFF. CDR3 sequence (DNA): TGTGCCAGCAGCCATTTGGACGGATTGAACACTGAAGCTTTCTTT.

For this clonotype: A read error may be the cause here, since a much bigger clone is one base away. The DNA for the CDR3 is TGTGCCAGCAGCTACGAATACACAGATACGCAGTATTTT. It encodes CASSYEYTDTQYF. The chain employs TRBV5-4 and TRBJ2-3; D is uncertain. V lost 3 bases, J lost 2 bases, and 7 bases lay in between. From germline, CDR1 is SGHNT and CDR2 YYREEE (reference sequence). The CDR3 runs 13 residues.

There are many counts of this clonotype. The rearrangement uses TRBV29-1 and TRBJ1-3; D is perhaps TRBD1 (6 bases). CDR1 and CDR2 (germline): SQVTM, ANQGSEA. Trimming shortened V by 7 bases and J by 3 bases, and 16 bases separated the two germline ends. CDR3 length: 14 amino acids. CDR3 in DNA: TGCAGCGCTGTCGAGGACAGCTATGGAAACACCATATATTTT. Translating gives CSAVEDSYGNTIYF.

V gene TRBV20-1 combines with J gene TRBJ1-5, with TRBD1 identical over 8 bases. This CDR3 region has 14 residues. V shed 5 bases and J 9 bases; nucleotides not matched to a gene: 12. The V gene's germline CDR1 is DFQATT and CDR2 SNEGSKA (reference sequence). In DNA, the CDR3 is TGCAGTGCTTCGGGACAGGTCAGGAGTCCGCCCCAGCATTTT. It codes for CSASGQVRSPPQHF.

CDR3 amino acids: CATSTPLAGSTDTQYF. In DNA form, the CDR3 reads TGTGCCACCAGCACACCTCTAGCGGGAAGCACAGATACGCAGTATTTT. The genes are TRBV15 and TRBJ2-3; TRBD2 matches 9 bases. Trimming removed 4 bases from V and 0 bases from J; junction bases left unmatched: 5. Per the germline V gene, CDR1 is LNHNV and CDR2 is YYDKDF (reference sequence). The CDR3 spans 16 residues.

This rearrangement joins TRBV18 to TRBJ1-4; D perhaps matches TRBD1 (6 bases). Trimming left V 4 bases short and J 7 bases short, with 19 bases between. The CDR3 runs to 16 residues. Germline V gene lookup returns CDR1 KGHSH and CDR2 LQKENI. In nucleotides, the CDR3 is TGTGCCAGCTCACGAGTAGTCGGGGGCCGCAGTGAAAAACTGTTTTTT. As protein: CASSRVVGGRSEKLFF. Based on the CDR3 plus reference TRBV18 and TRBJ1-4, the full variable domain is NAGVMQNPRHLVRRRGQEARLRCSPMKGHSHVYWYRQLPEEGLKFMVYLQKENIIDESGMPKERFSAEFPKEGPSILRIQQVVRGDSAAYFCASSRVVGGRSEKLFFGSGTQLSVL.

This clonotype was counted many times. V is TRBV6-5 and J is TRBJ2-4; D call uncertain. The V end lost 2 bases, the J end lost 7 bases, and 18 bases lay between the germline ends. This CDR3 is 16 amino acids long. Germline CDR1 reads MNHEY; CDR2 reads SVGAGI. CDR3 region: CASSYTTSDLVNIQYF. As DNA, the CDR3 is TGTGCCAGCAGTTACACCACGTCGGATCTGGTGAACATTCAGTACTTC.

About this clonotype itself: A much larger clone differs by one base, so this may be a read error. The rearrangement joins TRBV7-9 to TRBJ2-3, with D tentatively TRBD1 (5 bases). Germline V lookup: CDR1 SEHNR, CDR2 FQNEAQ (reference sequence). This CDR3 contains 16 residues. The chain's CDR3 is CASSLVGQGGADRQYF. In DNA form, the CDR3 reads TGTGCCAGCAGCTTAGTAGGCCAGGGTGGTGCAGATAGGCAGTATTTT.

This clonotype was found many times. This sequence joins TRBV27 and TRBJ2-7; 8 positions agree with TRBD1. V dropped 6 bases and J dropped 5; count of bases not matched to a gene: 9. The CDR3 spans 14 residues. Germline V gene data show CDR1 as MNHEY and CDR2 as SMNVEV (reference sequence). The CDR3 DNA sequence: TGTGCCAGCAGCCGGACAGGGACGAACCACGAGCAGTACTTC. Translation: CASSRTGTNHEQYF.

This clonotype was seen repeatedly, ten times or more. Compared with germline, one end of the junction differs, possibly owing to a read error. This sequence joins TRBV9 and TRBJ1-2, with TRBD1 matching 10 bases. The V gene's germline CDR1 is SGDLS and CDR2 YYNGEE. The CDR3 consists of 16 residues. The CDR3, as DNA: TGTGCCAGCACCGTAGGGGGACAGGGGCAGTACTATGGCTACACCTTC. Its protein product is CASTVGGQGQYYGYTF. The complete variable domain, with remaining parts taken from reference TRBV9 and TRBJ1-2, reads DSGVTQTPKHLITATGQRVTLRCSPRSGDLSVYWYQQSLDQGLQFLIQYYNGEERAKGNILERFSAQQFPDLHSELNLSSLELGDSALYFCASTVGGQGQYYGYTFGSGTRLTVV.

This clonotype was counted at least ten times. This chain uses TRBV7-9 with TRBJ2-1, with TRBD1 identical over 8 bases. With V trimmed by 6 bases and J by 3 bases, 7 bases remained unmatched. The CDR3 spans 15 residues. The germline CDR1 and CDR2 sequences are SEHNR and FQNEAQ (reference sequence). The DNA of the CDR3 is TGTGCCAGCAGTCCCGGGACAGGCGACTACAATGAGCAGTTCTTC. Translating gives CASSPGTGDYNEQFF.

On this clonotype itself: A read error is possible here, since a much larger clone lies one base away. The chain is built from TRBV10-3 and TRBJ2-7; a weak D match, TRBD1 (7 bases). The germline V gene encodes CDR1 ENHRY and CDR2 SYGVKD. The germline V and J ends were trimmed by 2 bases and 1 base, with 15 bases remaining between them. The CDR3 is 16 amino acids. CDR3 in DNA: TGTGCCATCAGTGAGGCGGAGGGACAGCTGTCCTACGAGCAGTACTTC. It is translated as CAISEAEGQLSYEQYF.

This clonotype was recorded many times. This chain links TRBV19 with TRBJ2-1; the match to TRBD2 covers 8 bases. The V gene end was trimmed by 2 bases and the J gene end by 8 bases; junction bases not matched to a gene: 2. Looked up from germline, CDR1 is LNHDA and CDR2 is SQIVND (reference sequence). The CDR3 consists of 13 residues. CDR3 nucleotides: TGTGCCAGTAGTATAAGGACTAGCCATGAGCAGTTCTTC. This gives the protein CASSIRTSHEQFF.

This clonotype was recorded many times. The V and J genes are TRBV19 and TRBJ2-2; 10 nucleotides agree with TRBD2. The V and J ends lost 3 bases and 9 bases, in that order; junction bases with no gene match: 7. Germline-derived CDR1 and CDR2 are LNHDA and SQIVND (reference sequence). The CDR3 spans 15 residues. In nucleotides, the CDR3 is TGTGCCAGTAGTATTGGGCTAGCGGGAGCTTGGGAGCTGTTTTTT. Translation: CASSIGLAGAWELFF.

This clonotype was observed at least ten times. The V call is TRBV4-3, the J call TRBJ2-1; 8 bases are shared with TRBD2. This CDR3 is built from 17 residues. Germline loops: CDR1 LGHNA, CDR2 YSLEER. V shed 0 bases, J shed 2 bases, and the junction held 6 bases outside the gene matches. Here the CDR3 reads CASSQDLAGIAYNEQFF. In DNA, the CDR3 is TGCGCCAGCAGCCAAGACTTAGCGGGAATTGCCTACAATGAGCAGTTCTTC.